The 9 T cell receptor beta chains presented below share a single source sample, sequenced in a study of T cell repertoires in cytomegalovirus infection. TCRdb re-analysed the reads in MiXCR, keeping a single row per CDR3 protein. The sample includes some 920,000 distinct CDR3 sequences, roughly 31% of them seen just once. For these receptors, no antigen is known. The sequenced sample was cultured CD8+ T cells from PBMCs, obtained from culture after CMV antigen stimulation. These receptors all come from a human donor in good health (CMV status not recorded). Some clones in this sample may be carry-over from other donors' samples.

This clonotype was seen a handful of times. The chain's CDR3 is CASSLSGPPGTQYF. Written as DNA, the CDR3 is TGTGCCAGCAGCTTATCGGGTCCCCCGGGTACGCAGTATTTT. The chain is built from TRBV7-9 and TRBJ2-3; D is unresolved. V was pared by 2 bases and J by 8 bases, with 14 bases between. The germline CDR1 and CDR2 sequences are SEHNR and FQNEAQ (reference sequence). The CDR3 extends over 14 amino acids.

This clonotype was recorded a few times. The chain employs TRBV6-2 or TRBV6-3 and TRBJ2-7, with D perhaps matching TRBD1 (5 bases). Trimming left V 2 bases short and J 2 bases short, with 10 bases between. CDR3 length: 14 residues. Germline V gives CDR1 MNHEY, CDR2 SVGEGT. The CDR3: CASSYLGRAYEQYF. The CDR3 region has the DNA TGTGCCAGCAGTTACCTCGGCAGGGCCTACGAGCAGTACTTC.

The V and J genes are TRBV4-1 and TRBJ1-2; D gene ambiguous. There are 14 residues in the CDR3. CDR1 is MGHRA and CDR2 is YSYEKL in the germline V gene. V shed 7 bases and J shed 1 base, with 13 bases lying between them. In DNA form, the CDR3 reads TGCGCCAGCACCTTAGACGCGAATAACTATGGCTACACCTTC. Translating gives CASTLDANNYGYTF.

The rearrangement joins TRBV4-1 to TRBJ2-1; D is perhaps TRBD2 (6 bases). CDR1 is MGHRA, CDR2 YSYEKL, per germline. V was shortened by 5 bases and J by 6 bases, with 14 bases between the two germline ends. The CDR3 loop spans 14 amino acids. The CDR3 protein is CASSLGLLGNEQFF. CDR3 sequence (DNA): TGCGCCAGCAGCTTGGGACTCCTGGGCAATGAGCAGTTCTTC.

The CDR3: CSARTGRSEAFF. CDR3 in DNA: TGCAGTGCTAGAACAGGGAGGTCTGAAGCTTTCTTT. The V gene is TRBV20-1, the J gene TRBJ1-1, with TRBD1 as a possible D gene (6 bases). V lost 2 bases and J 6 bases, leaving 10 bases between the germline ends. Germline lookup yields CDR1 DFQATT and CDR2 SNEGSKA (reference sequence). This CDR3 spans 12 amino acids.

The rearrangement links TRBV27 to TRBJ1-5; possible D gene TRBD1, 5 bases. CDR3 length: 15 residues. Germline CDR1 MNHEY, CDR2 SMNVEV (reference sequence). V was pared by 6 bases and J by 2 bases, with 14 bases between. DNA for the CDR3: TGTGCCAGCAGCCCATCAATGGGGGGCAATCAGCCCCAGCATTTT. Protein product: CASSPSMGGNQPQHF.

In this sample, this clonotype turned up many times. The chain carries TRBV7-6 and TRBJ2-7, with 9 bases fitting TRBD1. Germline V CDR1 and CDR2: SGHVS, FNYEAQ. V dropped 0 bases and J dropped 7; count of bases not matched to a gene: 10. This CDR3 contains 16 residues. The DNA of the CDR3 is TGTGCCAGCAGCTTAGCGCTAAAGGGACAGGGCATGGAGCAGTACTTC. This codes for CASSLALKGQGMEQYF.

This clonotype has a single count. The rearrangement joins TRBV4-2 to TRBJ2-3; 7 bases align to TRBD1. After removal of 1 base from V and 0 bases from J, the junction contained 4 bases not matched to a gene. Germline values: CDR1 LGHNA, CDR2 YNFKEQ. CDR3 length: 16 amino acids. As DNA, the CDR3 is TGTGCCAGCAGCCAAGTAGAGACAGGGAGCACAGATACGCAGTATTTT. It codes for CASSQVETGSTDTQYF.

This clonotype came up many times. Here the CDR3 reads CASSPITSGKETQYF. CDR3 nucleotides: TGTGCCAGCAGTCCTATTACCAGCGGGAAAGAGACCCAGTACTTC. The rearrangement uses TRBV12-3 or TRBV12-4 and TRBJ2-5; 7 positions match TRBD2. This CDR3 is 15 amino acids long. Unmatched junction bases numbered 9, after V lost 5 bases and J lost 3 bases.